The T cell receptor (beta chain) under discussion was sequenced for a study of shared clonotypes between healthy human individuals. Germline CDR1 is SNHLY and CDR2 is FYNNEI. This CDR3 has 14 residues. V was pared by 3 bases and J by 2 bases, with 10 bases between. Assay runs were performed at deep level. Clones were read by immunoSEQ multiplex PCR, and TCRdb kept only the in-frame ones, dropping some. The sample carries a few million clones, about 92% recorded once. This clone was picked up a small number of times. Each of the donors was a healthy adult who was HIV-negative and had not had a recent acute infection or vaccination. Every donor was a Caucasian adult from Nashville, Tennessee. The investigators split CD4+ cells into a CD45RA+ naive subset and a CD45RA-negative memory subset.

Material: naive CD4+ T cells from PBMCs. As to subset: CD45RA+ positively selected. V is TRBV2 and J is TRBJ2-5; D possibly corresponds to TRBD2 (5 bases). This TCR was sampled from a man between 18 and 29 years old in good health. Some clones in this sample may be carry-over from other donors' samples. CDR3 in amino acids: CASSETTTQETQYF. The CDR3 bases are TGTGCCAGCAGTGAGACTACCACACAAGAGACCCAGTACTTC. Full variable domain (outside the CDR3, taken from reference TRBV2 and TRBJ2-5): EPEVTQTPSHQVTQMGQEVILRCVPISNHLYFYWYRQILGQKVEFLVSFYNNEISEKSEIFDDQFSVERPDGSNFTLKIRSTKLEDSAMYFCASSETTTQETQYFGPGTRLLVL.